The rows below give T cell receptor beta chains drawn from one sample of a study of blood T cell repertoires in COVID-19. TCRdb's copy holds only in-frame clones and misses some; the assay was immunoSEQ multiplex PCR. The repertoire holds fewer than 45,000 clones, with 70% to 85% as singletons. Material for sequencing was peripheral blood. The receptor set was obtained from a woman aged 80 or older with acute or convalescent COVID-19. Both conserved end residues are part of each CDR3. D genes are given only for firm matches. Clone sizes are given selectively: once, few, many, or a class where the clone is expanded.

TGTGCCAGCAGTGAAGCGACAGGGTTCTCCTACGAGCAGTACTTC CASSEATGFSYEQYF TRBD1 TRBV6-1 NA TRBJ2-7
TGTGCCACCAGTGATGAGGGACTAGCGGGAGAAACCTACAATGAGCAGTTCTTC CATSDEGLAGETYNEQFF TRBD2 TRBV24-1 NA TRBJ2-1
TGTGCCAGCAGTCTTACCGCGGGGGGCTTAAATGAGCAGTTCTTC CASSLTAGGLNEQFF TRBD2 TRBV28 NA TRBJ2-1
TGCAGCGTTGAAGAAGGGGGACAGGGAATGAGGGGCTACACCTTC CSVEEGGQGMRGYTF TRBD1 TRBV29-1 NA TRBJ1-2
TGTGCCAGCAGCTCAGGACTAGCGGGAGGAGTGGCTACGCAGTATTTT CASSSGLAGGVATQYF TRBD2 TRBV7-2 few TRBJ2-3
TGTGCCAGCAGCCGACAGGGTGAAAACACCATATATTTT CASSRQGENTIYF TRBD1 TRBV3-1/TRBV3-2 once TRBJ1-3
TGTGCCAGCAGTAACCAACGACGGACAGTTAGTGGTGAGCAGTTCTTC CASSNQRRTVSGEQFF NA TRBV2 NA TRBJ2-1
TGTGTCGTAGCGGGCCTCACAGATACGCAGTATTTT CVVAGLTDTQYF TRBD2 TRBV27 NA TRBJ2-3
TGTGCCAGCAGTTCGCTCTACCCCCAGGCGGGGCATACGCAGTATTTT CASSSLYPQAGHTQYF NA TRBV6-2/TRBV6-3 NA TRBJ2-3
TGTGCCAGCAGCTTGGACCCCCCGGGACAGGGAAAGACCGGGGAGCTGTTTTTT CASSLDPPGQGKTGELFF TRBD1 TRBV5-4 once TRBJ2-2
TGTGCCAGCAGTGAGCGACGACAGAGCTCCTATAATTCACCCCTCCACTTT CASSERRQSSYNSPLHF NA TRBV6-2/TRBV6-3 NA TRBJ1-6
TGTGCCAGTAGTAAACTGACAGGGGAAGGCTATGGCTACACCTTC CASSKLTGEGYGYTF TRBD1 TRBV19 NA TRBJ1-2
TGCGCCAGCAGCTTTATTACAGGGGGTGCTAACACAGATACGCAGTATTTT CASSFITGGANTDTQYF TRBD1 TRBV5-1 NA TRBJ2-3
TGCGCCAGCAGCCAAGAGATAGCGGTCCATTACAATGAGCAGTTCTTC CASSQEIAVHYNEQFF NA TRBV4-1 NA TRBJ2-1
TGCAGCGTTGAATGGGGACAGGGGGGCTATGGCTACACCTTC CSVEWGQGGYGYTF TRBD1 TRBV29-1 NA TRBJ1-2
TGTGCCAGCAGCTTGGGGACAGGGGATAGCTACACCTTC CASSLGTGDSYTF TRBD1 TRBV5-4 NA TRBJ1-2
TGTGCCAGTAAAACTAGCGGAGAGACCCAGTACTTC CASKTSGETQYF TRBD2 TRBV19 NA TRBJ2-5
TGTGCCAGCAGCGTAGATGAGGGTTCGGGTGAAAAACTGTTTTTT CASSVDEGSGEKLFF NA TRBV9 NA TRBJ1-4
TGTGCCAGCAGCTTAGCGTTCGGGGTATACACTGAAGCTTTCTTT CASSLAFGVYTEAFF NA TRBV11-1 NA TRBJ1-1
TGTGCCAGCAGACGCGGGACTAGCGGGAGGGTCACCGGGGAGCTGTTTTTT CASRRGTSGRVTGELFF TRBD2 TRBV28 NA TRBJ2-2
TGTGCCAGCTCACCATCCACAGAGCTCAACACTGAAGCTTTCTTT CASSPSTELNTEAFF NA TRBV18 once TRBJ1-1
TGTGCCAGCAGTGTTGAGGTTGATCAGCCCCAGCATTTT CASSVEVDQPQHF NA TRBV2 NA TRBJ1-5
TGTGCCAGCAGCTTGGCTCAGGGGCTCACGAATGGCTACACCTTC CASSLAQGLTNGYTF NA TRBV5-6 few TRBJ1-2
TGCGCCAGCAACCCGGGACAGGGGGGTTTAGGCACTGAAGCTTTCTTT CASNPGQGGLGTEAFF TRBD1 TRBV10-2 NA TRBJ1-1
TGTGCCAGCAGTTGGCGGGGATACACCGGGGAGCTGTTTTTT CASSWRGYTGELFF NA TRBV27 NA TRBJ2-2
TGTGCCAGCAGTCCAGGACTAGTCGCCTACGAGCAGTACTTC CASSPGLVAYEQYF TRBD2 TRBV6-5 NA TRBJ2-7
TGTGCCACCAGTGATCCCGGGACAGACGTAAAAAGCTACAATGAGCAGTTCTTC CATSDPGTDVKSYNEQFF TRBD1 TRBV24-1 NA TRBJ2-1
TGTGCCAGCAGTGGACTGAATAATCAGCCCCAGCATTTT CASSGLNNQPQHF NA TRBV28 NA TRBJ1-5
TGTGCCAGCTCAGCGGGGGGTGGCAATCAGCCCCAGCATTTT CASSAGGGNQPQHF NA TRBV18 NA TRBJ1-5
TGTGCCAGCAGCGTAGAGGGAGTCGGGACAGGGATCTACGAGCAGTACTTC CASSVEGVGTGIYEQYF TRBD1 TRBV9 NA TRBJ2-7
TGTGCCAGCAGTGAAAGGACACGTTTGGACTATGGCTACACCTTC CASSERTRLDYGYTF NA TRBV6-1 NA TRBJ1-2
TGTGCCAGCAGCTTGGGACAGACAAACACTGAAGCTTTCTTT CASSLGQTNTEAFF TRBD1 TRBV14 NA TRBJ1-1
TGTGCCAGCAGCCTGACTAGCGGGAGGGCCCTCGAGCAGTACTTC CASSLTSGRALEQYF TRBD2 TRBV3-1/TRBV3-2 NA TRBJ2-7
TGTGCCAGCTCACCACCGACTAGCGGGAAGTTTGAGCAGTTCTTC CASSPPTSGKFEQFF TRBD2 TRBV18 once TRBJ2-1
TGTGCCAGCAGCTTCGACAGGAGCTCCTACGAGCAGTACTTC CASSFDRSSYEQYF NA TRBV7-2 NA TRBJ2-7
TGTGCCAGCAGCTTATCGGGGGAGAATGAGCAGTTCTTC CASSLSGENEQFF NA TRBV11-3 NA TRBJ2-1
TGTGCCAGCACTAAACGACAGGGGAGCTACGAGCAGTACTTC CASTKRQGSYEQYF TRBD1 TRBV27 NA TRBJ2-7
TGTGCCAGCAGTTTATATCGGGGGAACACTGAAGCTTTCTTT CASSLYRGNTEAFF NA TRBV27 NA TRBJ1-1
TGTGCCAGCAGCACCATCGACAGAACCTCCGCCGAGCAGTACTTC CASSTIDRTSAEQYF NA TRBV5-4 NA TRBJ2-7
TGTGCCAGCAGCCTCACAGGGGCTAGCGGGGGCTACAATGAGCAGTTCTTC CASSLTGASGGYNEQFF TRBD2 TRBV9 NA TRBJ2-1